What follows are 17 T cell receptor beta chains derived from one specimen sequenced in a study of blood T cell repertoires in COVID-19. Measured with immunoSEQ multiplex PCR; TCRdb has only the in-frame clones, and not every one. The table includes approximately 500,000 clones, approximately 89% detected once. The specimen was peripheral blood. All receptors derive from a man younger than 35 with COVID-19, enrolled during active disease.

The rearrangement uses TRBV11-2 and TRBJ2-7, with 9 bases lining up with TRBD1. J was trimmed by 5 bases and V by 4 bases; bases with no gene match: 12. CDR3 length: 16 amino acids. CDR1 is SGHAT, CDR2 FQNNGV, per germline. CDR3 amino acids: CASSSKPGQGKHEQYF. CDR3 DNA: TGTGCCAGCAGCTCCAAACCGGGACAGGGTAAACACGAGCAGTACTTC.

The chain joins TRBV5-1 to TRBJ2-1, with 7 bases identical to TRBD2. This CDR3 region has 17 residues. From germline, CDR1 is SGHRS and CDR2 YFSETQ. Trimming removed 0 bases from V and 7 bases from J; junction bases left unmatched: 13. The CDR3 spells CASSLVTSVSLGNEQFF. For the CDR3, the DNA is TGCGCCAGCAGCTTGGTAACTAGCGTATCCCTAGGGAATGAGCAGTTCTTC.

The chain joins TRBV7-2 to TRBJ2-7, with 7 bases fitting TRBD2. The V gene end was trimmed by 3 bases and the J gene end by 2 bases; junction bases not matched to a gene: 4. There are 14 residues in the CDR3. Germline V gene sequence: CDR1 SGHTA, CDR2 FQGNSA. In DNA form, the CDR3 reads TGTGCCAGCAGCTTTCAAGCGGGGACCTACGAGCAGTACTTC. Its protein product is CASSFQAGTYEQYF. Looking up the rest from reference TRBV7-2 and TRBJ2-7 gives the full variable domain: GAGVSQSPSNKVTEKGKDVELRCDPISGHTALYWYRQSLGQGLEFLIYFQGNSAPDKSGLPSDRFSAERTGGSVSTLTIQRTQQEDSAVYLCASSFQAGTYEQYFGPGTRLTVT.

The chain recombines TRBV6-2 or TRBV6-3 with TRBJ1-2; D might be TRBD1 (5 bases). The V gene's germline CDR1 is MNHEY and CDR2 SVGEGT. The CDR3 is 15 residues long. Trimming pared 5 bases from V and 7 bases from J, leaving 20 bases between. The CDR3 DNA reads TGTGCCAGCAGTCTTCGGCCCCGTACCGGGGGTGGCTACACCTTC. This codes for CASSLRPRTGGGYTF.

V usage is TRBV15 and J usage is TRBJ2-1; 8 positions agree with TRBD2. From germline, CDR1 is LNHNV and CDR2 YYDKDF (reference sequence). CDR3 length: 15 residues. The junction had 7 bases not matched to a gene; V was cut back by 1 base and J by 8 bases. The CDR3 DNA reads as TGTGCCACCAGCAGAGGGGCGGGAGGTCGGTATGAGCAGTTCTTC. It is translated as CATSRGAGGRYEQFF.

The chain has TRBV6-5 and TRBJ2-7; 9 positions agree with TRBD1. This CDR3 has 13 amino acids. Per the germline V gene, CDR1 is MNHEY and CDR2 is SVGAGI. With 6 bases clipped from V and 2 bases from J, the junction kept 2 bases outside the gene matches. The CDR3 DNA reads TGTGCCAGCAGGGGGACAGGGCCCTACGAGCAGTACTTC. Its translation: CASRGTGPYEQYF.

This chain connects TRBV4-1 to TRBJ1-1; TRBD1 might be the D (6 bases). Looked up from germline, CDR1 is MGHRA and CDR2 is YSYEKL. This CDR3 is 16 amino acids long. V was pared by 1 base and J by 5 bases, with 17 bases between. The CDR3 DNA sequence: TGCGCCAGCAGCCAAGTAAGGGCAGGGGTTGGGACTGAAGCTTTCTTT. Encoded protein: CASSQVRAGVGTEAFF.

The CDR3 nucleotides read TGTGCCAGCCCATCGAACACCGGGGAGCTGTTTTTT. Protein: CASPSNTGELFF. The chain carries TRBV6-5 and TRBJ2-2; no clear D. V dropped 8 bases and J dropped 0 bases, with 4 bases sitting between them. The germline CDR1 and CDR2 sequences are MNHEY and SVGAGI. The CDR3 runs 12 residues.

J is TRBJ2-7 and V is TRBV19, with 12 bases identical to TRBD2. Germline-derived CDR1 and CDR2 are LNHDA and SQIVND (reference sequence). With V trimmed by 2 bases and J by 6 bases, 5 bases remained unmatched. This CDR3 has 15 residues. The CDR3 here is CASSIRLAGEFEQYF. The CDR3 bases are TGTGCCAGTAGTATACGACTAGCGGGAGAGTTCGAGCAGTACTTC.

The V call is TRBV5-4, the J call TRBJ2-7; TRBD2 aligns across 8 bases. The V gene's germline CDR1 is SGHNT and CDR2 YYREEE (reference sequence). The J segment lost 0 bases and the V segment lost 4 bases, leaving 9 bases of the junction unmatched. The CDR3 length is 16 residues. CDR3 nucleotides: TGTGCCAGCAGCCCGGGGGGGACGCCAGCCTCCTACGAGCAGTACTTC. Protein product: CASSPGGTPASYEQYF.

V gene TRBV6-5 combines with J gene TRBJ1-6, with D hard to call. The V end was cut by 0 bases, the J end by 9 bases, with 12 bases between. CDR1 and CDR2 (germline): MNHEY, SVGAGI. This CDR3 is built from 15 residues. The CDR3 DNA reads TGTGCCAGCAGTTACTCGTACGATTGGGCTTCACCCCTCCACTTT. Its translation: CASSYSYDWASPLHF.

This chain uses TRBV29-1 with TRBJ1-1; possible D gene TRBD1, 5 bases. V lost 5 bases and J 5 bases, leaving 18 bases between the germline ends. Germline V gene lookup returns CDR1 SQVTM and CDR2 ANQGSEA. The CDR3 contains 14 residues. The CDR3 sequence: CSVFPLTARTEAFF. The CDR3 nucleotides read TGCAGCGTTTTTCCCCTGACAGCGAGGACTGAAGCTTTCTTT.

CDR3 sequence reads: CASSSFDSSGGNTEAFF. The CDR3 nucleotides read TGTGCCAGCAGCTCCTTCGATTCCTCAGGGGGGAACACTGAAGCTTTCTTT. V gene TRBV7-9 combines with J gene TRBJ1-1; 7 positions match TRBD1. The CDR3 is 17 residues long. Unmatched junction bases numbered 12, after V lost 4 bases and J lost 1 base. CDR1 SEHNR and CDR2 FQNEAQ come from the germline V gene (reference sequence).

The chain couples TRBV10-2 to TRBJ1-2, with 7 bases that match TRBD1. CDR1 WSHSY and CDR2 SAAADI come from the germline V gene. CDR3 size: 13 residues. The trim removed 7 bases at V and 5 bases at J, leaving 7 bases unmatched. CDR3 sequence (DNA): TGCGCCAGCACCCCCGGGACAGCTTATGGCTACACCTTC. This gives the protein CASTPGTAYGYTF.

The CDR3 nucleotides read TGTGCCAGCGGGAGCGGGGTGGGGACGCAGTATTTT. As protein: CASGSGVGTQYF. V is TRBV7-8 and J is TRBJ2-3; 7 nucleotides align to TRBD2. This CDR3 comprises 12 residues. The V and J ends lost 8 bases and 9 bases, in that order; junction bases with no gene match: 8. Germline CDR1 reads SGHVS; CDR2 reads FQNEAQ.

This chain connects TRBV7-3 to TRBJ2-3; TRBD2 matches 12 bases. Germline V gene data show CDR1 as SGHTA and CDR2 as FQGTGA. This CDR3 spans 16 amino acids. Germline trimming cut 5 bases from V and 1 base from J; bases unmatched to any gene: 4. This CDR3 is CASSERLAGGTDTQYF. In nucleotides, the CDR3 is TGTGCCAGCAGCGAACGACTAGCGGGGGGCACAGATACGCAGTATTTT. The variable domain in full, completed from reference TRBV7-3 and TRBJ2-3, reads GAGVSQTPSNKVTEKGKYVELRCDPISGHTALYWYRQSLGQGPEFLIYFQGTGAADDSGLPNDRFFAVRPEGSVSTLKIQRTERGDSAVYLCASSERLAGGTDTQYFGPGTRLTVL.

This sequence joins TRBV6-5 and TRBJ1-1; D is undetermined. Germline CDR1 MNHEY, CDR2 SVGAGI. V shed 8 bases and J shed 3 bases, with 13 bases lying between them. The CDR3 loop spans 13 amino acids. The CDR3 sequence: CASWTRGYTEAFF. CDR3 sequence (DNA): TGTGCCAGCTGGACCCGCGGGTACACTGAAGCTTTCTTT.